A single T cell receptor beta chain is shown here with its context. Its matching antigen is unknown. It was with 60 Vbeta and 13 Jbeta primers that the PCR ran. Some clones are missing from TCRdb's copy, which holds only in-frame ones; the method was immunoSEQ multiplex PCR. The profile shows roughly 120,000 clones, around 64% of them singletons. The CDR3 runs 17 residues. CDR1 is SGDLS, CDR2 YYNGEE, per germline. J gave up 5 bases and V 3 bases, and 10 bases lay outside the gene matches. This entry comes from a study of cytomegalovirus exposure and HLA in healthy donors. Study-wide results and caveats: Reportedly, diagnosis of cytomegalovirus status by the classifier showed high specificity and sensitivity.

The V and J genes are TRBV9 and TRBJ2-3, with TRBD2 matching 12 bases. Sequences were obtained from PBMCs. This sequence was found in a man aged 25 to 40 in good health and CMV-seropositive. The CDR3 coding sequence is TGTGCCAGCAGCGAGATTCTGGCTAGCGGGAGGGGAGATACGCAGTATTTT. Protein: CASSEILASGRGDTQYF.